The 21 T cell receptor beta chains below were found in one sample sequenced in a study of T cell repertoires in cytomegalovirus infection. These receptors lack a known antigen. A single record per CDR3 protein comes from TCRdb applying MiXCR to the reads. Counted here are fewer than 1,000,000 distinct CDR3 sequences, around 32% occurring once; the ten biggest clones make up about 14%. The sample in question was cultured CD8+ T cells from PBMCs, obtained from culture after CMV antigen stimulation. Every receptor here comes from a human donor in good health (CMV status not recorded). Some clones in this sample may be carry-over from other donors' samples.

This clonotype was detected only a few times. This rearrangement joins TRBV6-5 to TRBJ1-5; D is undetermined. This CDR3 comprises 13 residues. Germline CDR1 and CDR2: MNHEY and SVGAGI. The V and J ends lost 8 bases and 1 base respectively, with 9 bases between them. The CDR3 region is CASGLASNQPQHF. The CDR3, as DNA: TGTGCCAGCGGGCTGGCGAGCAATCAGCCCCAGCATTTT.

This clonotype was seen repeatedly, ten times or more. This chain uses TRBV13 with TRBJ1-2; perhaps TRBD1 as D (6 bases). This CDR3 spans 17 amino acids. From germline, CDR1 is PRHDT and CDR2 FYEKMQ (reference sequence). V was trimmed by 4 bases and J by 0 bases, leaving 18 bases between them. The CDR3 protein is CASSSTDAGQTNYGYTF. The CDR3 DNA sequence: TGTGCCAGCAGCTCAACCGACGCAGGACAGACTAACTATGGCTACACCTTC.

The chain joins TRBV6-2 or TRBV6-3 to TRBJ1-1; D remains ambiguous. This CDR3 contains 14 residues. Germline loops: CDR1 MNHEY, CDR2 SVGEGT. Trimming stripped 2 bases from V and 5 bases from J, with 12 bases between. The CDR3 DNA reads TGTGCCAGCAGTTACGTAGGAGGGCCAACTGAAGCTTTCTTT. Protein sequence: CASSYVGGPTEAFF.

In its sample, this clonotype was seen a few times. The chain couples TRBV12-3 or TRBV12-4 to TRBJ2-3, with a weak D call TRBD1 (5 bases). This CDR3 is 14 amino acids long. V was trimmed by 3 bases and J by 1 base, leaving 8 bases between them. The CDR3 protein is CASSFRQRTDTQYF. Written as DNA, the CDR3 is TGTGCCAGCAGTTTCCGACAGCGCACAGATACGCAGTATTTT.

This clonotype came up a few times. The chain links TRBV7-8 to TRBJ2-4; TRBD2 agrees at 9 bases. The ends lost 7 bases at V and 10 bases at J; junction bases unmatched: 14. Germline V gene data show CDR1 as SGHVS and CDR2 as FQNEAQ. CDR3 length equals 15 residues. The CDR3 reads CASTPETSGLGIQYF. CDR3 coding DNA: TGTGCCAGCACCCCCGAGACTAGCGGATTAGGGATTCAGTACTTC.

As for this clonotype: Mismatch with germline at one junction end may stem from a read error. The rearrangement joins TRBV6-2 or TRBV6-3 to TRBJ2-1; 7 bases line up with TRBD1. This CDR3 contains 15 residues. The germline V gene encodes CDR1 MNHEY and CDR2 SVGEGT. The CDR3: CTSSEYRGNYNEQFF. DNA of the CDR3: TGTACCAGCTCAGAGTACAGGGGAAACTACAATGAGCAGTTCTTC.

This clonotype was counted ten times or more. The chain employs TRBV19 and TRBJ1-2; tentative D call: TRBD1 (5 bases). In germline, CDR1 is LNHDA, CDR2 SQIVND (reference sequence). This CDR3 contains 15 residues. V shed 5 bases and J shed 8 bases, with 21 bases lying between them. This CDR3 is CASSPPTRDAGGYTF. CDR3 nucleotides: TGTGCCAGTAGTCCCCCGACCCGGGATGCAGGGGGCTACACCTTC. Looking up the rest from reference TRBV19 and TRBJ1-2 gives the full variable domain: DGGITQSPKYLFRKEGQNVTLSCEQNLNHDAMYWYRQDPGQGLRLIYYSQIVNDFQKGDIAEGYSVSREKKESFPLTVTSAQKNPTAFYLCASSPPTRDAGGYTFGSGTRLTVV.

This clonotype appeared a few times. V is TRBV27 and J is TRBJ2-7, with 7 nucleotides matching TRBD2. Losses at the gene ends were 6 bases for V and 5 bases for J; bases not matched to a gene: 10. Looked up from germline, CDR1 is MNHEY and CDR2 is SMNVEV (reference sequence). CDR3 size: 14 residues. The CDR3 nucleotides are TGTGCCAGCAGCCGAAGGGGACTAAGGGACGAGCAGTACTTC. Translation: CASSRRGLRDEQYF.

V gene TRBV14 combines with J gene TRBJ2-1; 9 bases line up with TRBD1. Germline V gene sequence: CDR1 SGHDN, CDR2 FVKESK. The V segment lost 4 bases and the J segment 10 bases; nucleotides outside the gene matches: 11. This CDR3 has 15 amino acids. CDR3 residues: CASSPGTGTLREQFF. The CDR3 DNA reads TGTGCCAGCAGCCCCGGGACAGGGACCTTACGAGAGCAGTTCTTC.

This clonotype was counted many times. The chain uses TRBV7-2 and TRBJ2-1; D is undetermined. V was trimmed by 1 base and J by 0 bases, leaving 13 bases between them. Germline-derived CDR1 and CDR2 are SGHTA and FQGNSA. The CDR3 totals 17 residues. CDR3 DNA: TGTGCCAGCAGCTTAGGGAGAGGTTTTAGCTCCTACAATGAGCAGTTCTTC. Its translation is CASSLGRGFSSYNEQFF.

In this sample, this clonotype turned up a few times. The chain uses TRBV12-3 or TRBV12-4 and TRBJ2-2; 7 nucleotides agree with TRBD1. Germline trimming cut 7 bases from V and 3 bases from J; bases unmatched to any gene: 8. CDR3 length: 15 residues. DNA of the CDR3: TGTGCCAGCACCCCTACAGGGGATTACACCGGGGAGCTGTTTTTT. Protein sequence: CASTPTGDYTGELFF.

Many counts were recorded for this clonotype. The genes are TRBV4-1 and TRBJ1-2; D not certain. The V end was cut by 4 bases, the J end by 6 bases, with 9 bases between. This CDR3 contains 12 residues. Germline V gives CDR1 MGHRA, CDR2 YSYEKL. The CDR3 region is CASSLHGDGYTF. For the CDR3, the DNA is TGCGCCAGCAGCCTACACGGGGATGGCTACACCTTC.

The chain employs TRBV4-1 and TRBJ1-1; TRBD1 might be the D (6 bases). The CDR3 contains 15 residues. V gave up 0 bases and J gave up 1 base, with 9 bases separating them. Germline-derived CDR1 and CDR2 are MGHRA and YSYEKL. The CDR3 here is CASSQDPRGNTEAFF. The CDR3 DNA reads TGCGCCAGCAGCCAAGATCCCAGGGGGAACACTGAAGCTTTCTTT.

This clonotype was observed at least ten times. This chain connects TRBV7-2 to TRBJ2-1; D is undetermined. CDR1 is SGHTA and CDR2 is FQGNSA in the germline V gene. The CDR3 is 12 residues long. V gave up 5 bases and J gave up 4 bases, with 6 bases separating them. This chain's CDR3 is CASSPLYNEQFF. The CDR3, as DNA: TGTGCCAGCAGCCCATTATACAATGAGCAGTTCTTC.

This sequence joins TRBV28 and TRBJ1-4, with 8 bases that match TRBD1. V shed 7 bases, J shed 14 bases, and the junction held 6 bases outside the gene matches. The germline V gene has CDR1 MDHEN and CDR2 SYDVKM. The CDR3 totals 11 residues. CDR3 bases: TGTGCCAGCACCCGGACAGGGAGGCTGTTTTTT. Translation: CASTRTGRLFF.

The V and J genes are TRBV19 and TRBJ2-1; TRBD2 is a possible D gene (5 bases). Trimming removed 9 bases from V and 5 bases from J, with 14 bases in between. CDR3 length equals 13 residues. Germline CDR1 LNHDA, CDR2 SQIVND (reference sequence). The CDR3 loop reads CASARAANNEQFF. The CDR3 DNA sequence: TGTGCCAGCGCGAGGGCAGCTAACAATGAGCAGTTCTTC.

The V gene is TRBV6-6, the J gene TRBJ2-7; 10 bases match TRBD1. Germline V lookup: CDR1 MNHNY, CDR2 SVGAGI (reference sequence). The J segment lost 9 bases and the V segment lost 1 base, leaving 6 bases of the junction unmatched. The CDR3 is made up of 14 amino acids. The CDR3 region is CASSYFGTGVGQYF. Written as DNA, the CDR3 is TGTGCCAGCAGTTACTTCGGGACAGGGGTCGGGCAGTACTTC.

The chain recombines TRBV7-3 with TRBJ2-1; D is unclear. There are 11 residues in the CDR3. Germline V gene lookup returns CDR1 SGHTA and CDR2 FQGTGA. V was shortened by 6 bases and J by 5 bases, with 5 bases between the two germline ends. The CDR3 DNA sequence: TGTGCCAGCAGGGACGACAATGAGCAGTTCTTC. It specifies CASRDDNEQFF.

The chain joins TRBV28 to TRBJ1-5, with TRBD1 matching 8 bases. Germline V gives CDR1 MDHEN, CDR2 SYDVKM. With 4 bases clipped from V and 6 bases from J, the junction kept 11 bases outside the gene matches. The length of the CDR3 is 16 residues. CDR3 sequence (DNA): TGTGCCAGCAGTTCCAACACAGGGGGAGGGAGTCAGCCCCAGCATTTT. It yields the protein CASSSNTGGGSQPQHF.

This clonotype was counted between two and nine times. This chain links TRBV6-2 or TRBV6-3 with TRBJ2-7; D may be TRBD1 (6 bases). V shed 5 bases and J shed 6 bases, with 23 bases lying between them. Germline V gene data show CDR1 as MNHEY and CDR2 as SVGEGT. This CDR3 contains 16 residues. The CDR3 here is CASSELLLQGPAEQYV. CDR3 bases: TGTGCCAGCAGTGAACTACTACTACAGGGTCCAGCCGAGCAGTACGTC.

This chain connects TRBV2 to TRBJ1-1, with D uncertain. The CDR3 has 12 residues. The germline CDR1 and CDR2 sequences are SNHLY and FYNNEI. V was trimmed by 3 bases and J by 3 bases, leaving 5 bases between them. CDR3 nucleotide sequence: TGTGCCAGCAGTGACCTATACACTGAAGCTTTCTTT. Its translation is CASSDLYTEAFF. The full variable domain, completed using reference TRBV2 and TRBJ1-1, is EPEVTQTPSHQVTQMGQEVILRCVPISNHLYFYWYRQILGQKVEFLVSFYNNEISEKSEIFDDQFSVERPDGSNFTLKIRSTKLEDSAMYFCASSDLYTEAFFGQGTRLTVV.